The rows below give T cell receptor beta chains drawn from one sample of a study of cytomegalovirus exposure and HLA in healthy donors. TCRdb's copy holds only in-frame clones and misses some; the assay was immunoSEQ multiplex PCR. The sample carries around 100,000 clones, 75% to 80% recorded once. The sample comprised PBMCs. These receptors were obtained from a man aged 60-69 years in good health and CMV-seropositive. The CDR3 runs from the conserved cysteine through the conserved F or W. D genes are given only for firm matches. Expanded clones are given a class, and other clones once, few, many or no size at all.

.,TRBJ1-2,TRBV6-5,.,CASKEGPADYGYTF
.,TRBJ2-2,TRBV5-1,.,CASSFLATATGELFF
.,TRBJ1-5,TRBV7-2,TRBD1,CASSSGGAGSNQPQHF
.,TRBJ2-7,TRBV18,TRBD1,CASSPDPGQGNEQYF
.,TRBJ2-3,TRBV5-1,TRBD2,CASSLPLAGGLDTQYF
few,TRBJ1-2,TRBV29-1,TRBD1,CSVEGQGLLGYTF
.,TRBJ1-5,TRBV19,.,CASSPRLVGGNQPQHF
.,TRBJ1-3,TRBV7-9,TRBD1,CASSLGTGNSGNTIYF
.,TRBJ1-5,TRBV11-2,.,CASSLAGKDQPQHF
.,TRBJ2-7,TRBV4-1,.,CASSPASSYEQYF
.,TRBJ1-5,TRBV13,TRBD1,CASSLGRGLGQPQHF
.,TRBJ2-5,TRBV10-2,TRBD2,CASTSGGYQETQYF
.,TRBJ2-7,TRBV9,TRBD1,CASSAQGKASYEQYF
once,TRBJ2-5,TRBV5-4,.,CASSSTATQETQYF
.,.,TRBV30,TRBD2,CAWSLTSGISYEQYF
.,TRBJ2-3,TRBV7-2,TRBD2,CASSPQLAGGRDTQYF
.,TRBJ2-2,TRBV30,.,CAWSVGSNTGELFF
.,TRBJ2-2,TRBV19,TRBD1,CASRGQGPGELFF
.,TRBJ2-3,TRBV9,.,CASSGVLDTQYF
.,TRBJ1-5,TRBV6-4,TRBD1,CASSDRGQGFYQPQHF
once,TRBJ2-1,TRBV7-3,TRBD1,CASSSAGQGGEQFF
.,TRBJ2-1,TRBV10-1,.,CASDWGGDCNEQFF
.,TRBJ2-7,TRBV7-8,.,CASSPPEEVYEQYF
.,TRBJ2-3,TRBV10-2,.,CASSESGSVLDTQYF
.,TRBJ1-5,TRBV2,TRBD1,CASSLTPGQGTDSNQPQHF
.,TRBJ1-3,TRBV6-5,.,CASKMTELQNTIYF
.,TRBJ2-7,TRBV28,.,CASSLGGAVPYEQYF
.,TRBJ1-1,TRBV30,TRBD1,CAWSARGQGWTEAFF
.,TRBJ1-6,TRBV27,TRBD1,CASSDRANSPLHF
.,TRBJ1-3,TRBV19,.,CASSRRGFPGNTIYF
.,TRBJ2-2,TRBV5-4,.,CASSFGQGNTGELFF
.,TRBJ2-3,TRBV15,.,CATSRSYARTDTQYF
.,TRBJ2-1,TRBV5-1,.,CASSWQGGEQFF
.,TRBJ2-5,TRBV18,TRBD1,CASSQQGETQYF
.,TRBJ2-5,TRBV5-1,.,CASSLGVAQETQYF
.,TRBJ1-6,TRBV10-1,TRBD1,CASSGTGPSPLHF
.,TRBJ1-2,TRBV7-2,.,CASTSGQGWGGYTF
once,TRBJ1-5,TRBV11-2,TRBD1,CASSQGTGGNQPQHF
once,TRBJ2-1,TRBV1,.,CTSSQDKGSGGPTYNEQFF
.,TRBJ2-5,TRBV10-2,TRBD2,CASGGLAGKETQYF
.,TRBJ2-2,TRBV4-2,TRBD1,CASTVGDSGGELFF
.,TRBJ2-3,TRBV7-9,TRBD2,CASSFPKRGGQADTQYF
.,TRBJ1-3,TRBV6-1,TRBD1,CASSEAQGAPGNTIYF
.,TRBJ2-3,TRBV21-1,.,CASSGRVSTDTQYF
.,TRBJ1-6,TRBV7-2,.,CASSFTRDQRSPLHF